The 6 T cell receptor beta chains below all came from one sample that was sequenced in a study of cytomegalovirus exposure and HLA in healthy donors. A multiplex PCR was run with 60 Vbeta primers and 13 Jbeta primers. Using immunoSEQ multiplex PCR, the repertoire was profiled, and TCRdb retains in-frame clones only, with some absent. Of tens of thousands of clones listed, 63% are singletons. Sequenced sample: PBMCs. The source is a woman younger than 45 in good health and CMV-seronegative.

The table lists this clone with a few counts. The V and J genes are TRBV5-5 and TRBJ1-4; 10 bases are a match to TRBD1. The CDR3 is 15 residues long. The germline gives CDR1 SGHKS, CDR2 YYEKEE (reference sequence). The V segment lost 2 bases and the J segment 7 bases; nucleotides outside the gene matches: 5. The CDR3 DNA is TGTGCCAGCAGCTTCGGGACAGGGGAGGCTGAAAAACTGTTTTTT. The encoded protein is CASSFGTGEAEKLFF. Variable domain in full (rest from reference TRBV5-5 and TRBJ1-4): DAGVTQSPTHLIKTRGQQVTLRCSPISGHKSVSWYQQVLGQGPQFIFQYYEKEERGRGNFPDRFSARQFPNYSSELNVNALLLGDSALYLCASSFGTGEAEKLFFGSGTQLSVL.

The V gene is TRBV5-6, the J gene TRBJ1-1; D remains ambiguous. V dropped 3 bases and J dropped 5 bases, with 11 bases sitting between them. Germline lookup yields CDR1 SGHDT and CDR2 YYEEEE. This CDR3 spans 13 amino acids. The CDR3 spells CASSSGGGTEAFF. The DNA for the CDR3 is TGTGCCAGCAGCTCGGGTGGCGGAACTGAAGCTTTCTTT.

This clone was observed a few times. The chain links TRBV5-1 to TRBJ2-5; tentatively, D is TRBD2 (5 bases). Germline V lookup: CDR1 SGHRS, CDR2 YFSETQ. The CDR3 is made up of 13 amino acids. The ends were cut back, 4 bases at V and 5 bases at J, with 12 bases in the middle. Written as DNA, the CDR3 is TGCGCCAGCAGCCCGGGGTTTAGGGAGACCCAGTACTTC. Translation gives CASSPGFRETQYF.

The CDR3: CASSSSLADTQYF. CDR3 nucleotides: TGTGCCAGCTCATCCTCCCTAGCGGATACGCAGTATTTT. The rearrangement joins TRBV18 to TRBJ2-3; TRBD2 might be the D (6 bases). Looked up from germline, CDR1 is KGHSH and CDR2 is LQKENI. This CDR3 spans 13 amino acids. Trimming removed 5 bases from V and 6 bases from J, with 12 bases in between.

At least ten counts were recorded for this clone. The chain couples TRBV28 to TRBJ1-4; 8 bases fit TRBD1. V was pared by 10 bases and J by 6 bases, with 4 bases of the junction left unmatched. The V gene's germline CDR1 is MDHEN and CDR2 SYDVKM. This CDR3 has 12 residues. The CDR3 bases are TGTGCCACTCGGACAGGGTATGAAAAACTGTTTTTT. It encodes CATRTGYEKLFF.

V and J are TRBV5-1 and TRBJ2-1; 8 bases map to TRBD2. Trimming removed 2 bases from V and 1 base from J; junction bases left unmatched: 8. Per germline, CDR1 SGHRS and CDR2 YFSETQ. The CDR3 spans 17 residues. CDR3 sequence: CASSLPSGSGSYNEQFF. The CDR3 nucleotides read TGCGCCAGCAGCTTACCTAGCGGGTCCGGATCCTACAATGAGCAGTTCTTC.